A single sample gave rise to the 15 T cell receptor beta chains below, sequenced in a study of beta chain features in type 1 diabetes (dated by TCRdb to 2016 to 2019). Antigens for these TCRs are unknown. Preparation of the library involved the immunoSEQ multiplex PCR assay. All of the isolated RNA was reverse transcribed with the High Capacity cDNA Reverse Transcription Kit, so expressed TCRB transcripts were sequenced. This immuneACCESS table, as held by TCRdb, lists in-frame sequences with V and J called but not all clones. Of the missing ones, under half trace to an unresolved V gene in checked studies; the others have no known cause. The sample includes roughly 730,000 clones, with around 15% observed a single time. The ten largest clones add up to 0.022% of the sample. Results and caveats for the whole study, not just this receptor: A moderate but significant shortening of TCRB CDR3 length was observed in type 1 diabetes patients in all four CD4+ subsets.

Sequenced sample: naive CD4+ T cells from blood. The sample's cell subset or site label, decoded: true naive CD4+ T cells. Receptor source: a man aged 18 to 29 with type 1 diabetes.

This chain uses TRBV6-1 with TRBJ2-1; D gene unclear. V was pared by 9 bases and J by 9 bases, with 21 bases between. Germline V CDR1 and CDR2: MNHNS, SASEGT. The CDR3 is 14 residues long. CDR3 DNA sequence: TGTGCCAGTGTGACACAAACCTCAGCAGGTGAGCAGTTCTTC. It translates to CASVTQTSAGEQFF.

This clone turned up a few times. The genes are TRBV2 and TRBJ1-2; D unresolved. Per the germline V gene, CDR1 is SNHLY and CDR2 is FYNNEI. V lost 4 bases and J lost 7, with 16 bases in between. CDR3 size: 14 residues. CDR3 sequence: CASSVTDRAGGYTF. In nucleotides, the CDR3 is TGTGCCAGCAGTGTAACGGACCGCGCGGGTGGCTACACCTTC.

This clone has just a few counts. This rearrangement joins TRBV5-1 to TRBJ2-2; TRBD1 might be the D (6 bases). Trimming stripped 5 bases from V and 5 bases from J, with 16 bases between. This CDR3 comprises 15 residues. Germline V gene data show CDR1 as SGHRS and CDR2 as YFSETQ. The CDR3 sequence: CASRGAAGETGELFF. The CDR3 DNA is TGCGCCAGCAGAGGGGCGGCAGGGGAAACCGGGGAGCTGTTTTTT.

With regard to this clone: The sample holds other DNA sequences that translate to the same CDR3. The gene calls are TRBV30 and TRBJ2-7, with no clear D. Germline CDR1 GTSNPN, CDR2 SVGIG (reference sequence). The CDR3 is 11 residues long. V was clipped by 1 base and J by 3 bases, with 4 bases between them. Here the CDR3 reads CAWSARYEQYF. CDR3 nucleotides: TGTGCCTGGAGTGCCCGCTACGAGCAGTACTTC.

CDR3 protein: CASLNRGRTGELFF. The CDR3 nucleotides read TGTGCCAGCCTCAACAGGGGGCGGACCGGGGAGCTGTTTTTT. The genes are TRBV2 and TRBJ2-2; 9 positions match TRBD1. This CDR3 has 14 residues. Germline CDR1 and CDR2: SNHLY and FYNNEI. The J segment lost 5 bases and the V segment lost 8 bases, leaving 6 bases of the junction unmatched.

The chain uses TRBV4-1 and TRBJ1-2, with TRBD1 matching 10 bases. Germline V CDR1 and CDR2: MGHRA, YSYEKL. V was pared by 1 base and J by 8 bases, with 10 bases of the junction left unmatched. The CDR3 has 16 amino acids. The CDR3 DNA follows: TGCGCCAGCAGCCAAGGCCACCGGGACAGGGGAGGCGGCTACACCTTC. The encoded protein is CASSQGHRDRGGGYTF.

This clone turned up a few times. V gene TRBV13 combines with J gene TRBJ2-3; 9 bases map to TRBD1. V was clipped by 3 bases and J by 4 bases; unmatched bases: 2. The germline V gene encodes CDR1 PRHDT and CDR2 FYEKMQ (reference sequence). The CDR3 runs to 14 residues. The CDR3 nucleotides are TGTGCCAGCAGCTTTAACAGGGGGCCAGATACGCAGTATTTT. Translated: CASSFNRGPDTQYF.

The gene calls are TRBV6-1 and TRBJ2-3; 8 nucleotides line up with TRBD2. Looked up from germline, CDR1 is MNHNS and CDR2 is SASEGT. This CDR3 has 14 residues. J was trimmed by 3 bases and V by 10 bases; bases with no gene match: 9. CDR3 in DNA: TGTGCCATCACGGCGGGAGGACGGACAGATACGCAGTATTTT. Translation: CAITAGGRTDTQYF.

A few counts support this clone. CDR3 DNA: TGTGCCAGCAGACTCCAGGGGGCCCTACTCTACACCTTC. This translates into CASRLQGALLYTF. The chain has TRBV28 and TRBJ1-2, with TRBD1 matching 8 bases. CDR3 size: 13 residues. Trimming at V came to 6 bases and at J to 10 bases, leaving 10 bases not matched to a gene. CDR1 and CDR2 from the germline V gene are MDHEN and SYDVKM.

In regard to this clone: This sample also contains other DNA sequences that code for the same CDR3. The rearrangement uses TRBV5-1 and TRBJ2-6, with TRBD1 identical over 7 bases. The CDR3 spans 15 residues. The V segment lost 3 bases and the J segment 2 bases; nucleotides outside the gene matches: 2. Looked up from germline, CDR1 is SGHRS and CDR2 is YFSETQ. The CDR3 sequence is CASSSQGTGANVLTF. The CDR3 DNA reads as TGCGCCAGCAGCTCACAGGGGACTGGGGCCAACGTCCTGACTTTC. The entire variable domain, with the rest obtained from reference TRBV5-1 and TRBJ2-6, is as follows: KAGVTQTPRYLIKTRGQQVTLSCSPISGHRSVSWYQQTPGQGLQFLFEYFSETQRNKGNFPGRFSGRQFSNSRSEMNVSTLELGDSALYLCASSSQGTGANVLTFGAGSRLTVL.

The chain has TRBV6-4 and TRBJ2-4; D gene uncertain. The CDR3 loop spans 10 amino acids. The V end lost 5 bases, the J end lost 13 bases, and 9 bases lay between the germline ends. The germline V gene has CDR1 MRHNA and CDR2 SNTAGT. The CDR3 region has the DNA TGTGCCAGCAGTCAGGACGGCCAGTACTTC. It yields the protein CASSQDGQYF.

The chain joins TRBV10-3 to TRBJ2-2, with a weak D call TRBD2 (5 bases). The V gene lost 6 bases and the J gene lost 6 bases, with 5 bases spanning the gap. CDR3 length equals 11 residues. Germline V gene data show CDR1 as ENHRY and CDR2 as SYGVKD. CDR3 nucleotides: TGTGCCATCAGGAGGGCCGGGGAGCTGTTTTTT. Translation gives CAIRRAGELFF.

Only a few counts were recorded for this clone. The V gene is TRBV7-9, the J gene TRBJ1-1; perhaps TRBD1 as D (6 bases). The germline V gene encodes CDR1 SEHNR and CDR2 FQNEAQ (reference sequence). The V end was cut by 5 bases, the J end by 1 base, with 11 bases between. The CDR3 length is 14 residues. CDR3 amino acids: CASSPMGANTEAFF. In nucleotides, the CDR3 is TGTGCCAGCAGCCCCATGGGGGCGAACACTGAAGCTTTCTTT.

This clone has just a few counts. The chain is built from TRBV2 and TRBJ1-1; D is ambiguous. The germline V and J ends were trimmed by 6 bases and 0 bases, with 8 bases remaining between them. The CDR3 extends over 13 amino acids. CDR1 is SNHLY, CDR2 FYNNEI, per germline. The CDR3 DNA reads as TGTGCCAGCAGGGAGGGAATGAACACTGAAGCTTTCTTT. Translating it yields CASREGMNTEAFF. Together with reference TRBV2 and TRBJ1-1, the CDR3 gives the full variable domain: EPEVTQTPSHQVTQMGQEVILRCVPISNHLYFYWYRQILGQKVEFLVSFYNNEISEKSEIFDDQFSVERPDGSNFTLKIRSTKLEDSAMYFCASREGMNTEAFFGQGTRLTVV.

The chain employs TRBV10-3 and TRBJ2-5, with a tentative D call TRBD2 (5 bases). Germline lookup yields CDR1 ENHRY and CDR2 SYGVKD. V lost 11 bases to trimming and J lost 5 bases, with 18 bases between them. This CDR3 region has 13 residues. CDR3 sequence: CAGSSGIEETQYF. In nucleotides, the CDR3 is TGTGCCGGCTCTTCGGGGATAGAGGAGACCCAGTACTTC.